A single sample gave rise to the 23 T cell receptor beta chains below, sequenced in a study of cytomegalovirus exposure and HLA in healthy donors. The PCR had 60 Vbeta and 13 Jbeta primers. Clones were read by immunoSEQ multiplex PCR, and TCRdb kept only the in-frame ones, dropping some. Across tens of thousands of clones, the top ten clones capture 0.5% to 0.65% of the sample. Sample: PBMCs. These receptors were collected from a man aged 45 to 65 in good health and CMV-seronegative.

This chain joins TRBV4-1 and TRBJ1-4; tentative D call: TRBD1 (5 bases). CDR3 length: 16 amino acids. Germline CDR1 is MGHRA and CDR2 is YSYEKL. Between the trimmed V and J ends, which lost 1 base and 2 bases, there was a span of 11 bases. The CDR3 region has the DNA TGCGCCAGCAGCCAAGCGGGGGGGGTCACTAATGAAAAACTGTTTTTT. It encodes CASSQAGGVTNEKLFF.

The genes are TRBV5-4 and TRBJ1-2; TRBD1 matches 7 bases. Germline V gene sequence: CDR1 SGHNT, CDR2 YYREEE (reference sequence). This CDR3 is 14 amino acids long. The J segment lost 4 bases and the V segment lost 3 bases, leaving 6 bases of the junction unmatched. CDR3 residues: CASSSNRGSYGYTF. The CDR3 DNA reads as TGTGCCAGCAGCTCCAACAGGGGTAGCTATGGCTACACCTTC.

The V call is TRBV10-3, the J call TRBJ1-6, with D unresolved. CDR1 is ENHRY and CDR2 is SYGVKD in the germline V gene. The CDR3 consists of 15 residues. V lost 1 base to trimming and J lost 4 bases, with 8 bases between them. CDR3 in amino acids: CAISEFEEYNSPLHF. The CDR3 DNA sequence: TGTGCCATCAGTGAGTTCGAGGAGTATAATTCACCCCTCCACTTT.

The chain links TRBV10-2 to TRBJ1-6; TRBD1 matches 8 bases. V was pared by 7 bases and J by 9 bases, with 5 bases of the junction left unmatched. Germline V CDR1 and CDR2: WSHSY, SAAADI. CDR3 size: 13 residues. CDR3 amino acids: CASIDRGGSPLHF. The CDR3, as DNA: TGCGCCAGCATCGACAGGGGTGGTTCACCCCTCCACTTT.

This chain links TRBV5-4 with TRBJ2-4, with TRBD2 matching over 7 bases. V shed 3 bases, J shed 5 bases, and the junction held 5 bases outside the gene matches. This CDR3 contains 14 residues. Germline CDR1 reads SGHNT; CDR2 reads YYREEE (reference sequence). The CDR3 sequence is CASSWGRGENIQYF. CDR3 nucleotides: TGTGCCAGCAGCTGGGGACGGGGGGAAAACATTCAGTACTTC. The complete variable domain, with remaining parts taken from reference TRBV5-4 and TRBJ2-4, reads ETGVTQSPTHLIKTRGQQVTLRCSSQSGHNTVSWYQQALGQGPQFIFQYYREEENGRGNFPPRFSGLQFPNYSSELNVNALELDDSALYLCASSWGRGENIQYFGAGTRLSVL.

The chain has TRBV7-9 and TRBJ1-3; D is ambiguous. Germline values: CDR1 SEHNR, CDR2 FQNEAQ (reference sequence). The CDR3 is made up of 15 amino acids. Trimming took 3 bases from V and 5 from J, leaving 14 bases between them. The CDR3 DNA follows: TGTGCCAGCAGCTTTCTGAGTTCTAATCGAAACACCATATATTTT. It is translated as CASSFLSSNRNTIYF.

V and J are TRBV2 and TRBJ1-1; no reliable D call. CDR1 and CDR2 from the germline V gene are SNHLY and FYNNEI. The V and J ends lost 3 bases and 1 base respectively, with 12 bases between them. This CDR3 is built from 15 residues. The CDR3 DNA is TGTGCCAGCAGTGAGTTCCAGGCCGAGAACACTGAAGCTTTCTTT. Translating it yields CASSEFQAENTEAFF. The full variable domain, with the rest looked up from reference TRBV2 and TRBJ1-1, is EPEVTQTPSHQVTQMGQEVILRCVPISNHLYFYWYRQILGQKVEFLVSFYNNEISEKSEIFDDQFSVERPDGSNFTLKIRSTKLEDSAMYFCASSEFQAENTEAFFGQGTRLTVV.

The chain recombines TRBV6-5 with TRBJ1-2; tentatively, D is TRBD1 (6 bases). Germline V gives CDR1 MNHEY, CDR2 SVGAGI. Trimming took 2 bases from V and 4 from J, leaving 14 bases between them. The CDR3 is 15 residues long. CDR3 sequence: CASSYGAGEGYGYTF. The CDR3 nucleotides read TGTGCCAGCAGTTACGGAGCAGGGGAAGGCTATGGCTACACCTTC.

The chain links TRBV28 to TRBJ2-7; 9 bases line up with TRBD2. This CDR3 region has 15 residues. CDR1 and CDR2 (germline): MDHEN, SYDVKM. The ends lost 6 bases at V and 0 bases at J; junction bases unmatched: 6. CDR3 region: CASSPSGASSYEQYF. Written as DNA, the CDR3 is TGTGCCAGCAGCCCTAGCGGGGCTTCCTCCTACGAGCAGTACTTC. Variable domain in full (rest from reference TRBV28 and TRBJ2-7): DVKVTQSSRYLVKRTGEKVFLECVQDMDHENMFWYRQDPGLGLRLIYFSYDVKMKEKGDIPEGYSVSREKKERFSLILESASTNQTSMYLCASSPSGASSYEQYFGPGTRLTVT.

This sequence joins TRBV5-1 and TRBJ2-1; perhaps TRBD2 as D (7 bases). The ends were cut back, 0 bases at V and 5 bases at J, with 12 bases in the middle. Germline V CDR1 and CDR2: SGHRS, YFSETQ. This CDR3 is built from 15 residues. The CDR3 here is CASSLGAGAHNEQFF. The CDR3, as DNA: TGCGCCAGCAGCTTGGGGGCGGGGGCCCACAATGAGCAGTTCTTC.

The chain joins TRBV28 to TRBJ2-5, with D possibly matching TRBD2 (7 bases). Per germline, CDR1 MDHEN and CDR2 SYDVKM. Between the trimmed V and J ends, which lost 3 bases and 4 bases, there was a span of 15 bases. The CDR3 spans 15 residues. DNA of the CDR3: TGTGCCAGCAGTTTGATAGGGGGGGCCCGAGAGACCCAGTACTTC. This gives the protein CASSLIGGARETQYF.

This chain uses TRBV4-1 with TRBJ1-2; TRBD1 agrees at 9 bases. Germline V lookup: CDR1 MGHRA, CDR2 YSYEKL. V lost 3 bases, J lost 5 bases, and 7 bases stayed unmatched. CDR3 length: 15 residues. The CDR3 protein is CASSHRTGAYYGYTF. As DNA, the CDR3 is TGCGCCAGCAGCCACCGGACAGGGGCTTATTATGGCTACACCTTC.

The V gene is TRBV19, the J gene TRBJ2-4; D is perhaps TRBD1 (6 bases). Trimming left V 5 bases short and J 0 bases short, with 11 bases between. This CDR3 contains 15 residues. Germline CDR1 is LNHDA and CDR2 is SQIVND (reference sequence). The CDR3, as DNA: TGTGCCAGTAGTGGGGGCCATTTAGCCAAAAACATTCAGTACTTC. Its protein is CASSGGHLAKNIQYF.

This chain joins TRBV18 and TRBJ2-3; the match to TRBD2 covers 8 bases. Trimming removed 3 bases from V and 2 bases from J; junction bases left unmatched: 7. CDR1 and CDR2 (germline): KGHSH, LQKENI. The CDR3 is made up of 16 amino acids. The CDR3 is CASSPYSGAPTDTQYF. The CDR3, as DNA: TGTGCCAGCTCACCCTATAGCGGGGCCCCCACAGATACGCAGTATTTT.

The chain links TRBV6-5 to TRBJ1-2; 10 bases agree with TRBD1. Looked up from germline, CDR1 is MNHEY and CDR2 is SVGAGI. The V gene end was trimmed by 2 bases and the J gene end by 6 bases; junction bases not matched to a gene: 3. The CDR3 has 14 amino acids. In DNA form, the CDR3 reads TGTGCCAGCAGTTACGGGGACAGGGGTAATGGCTACACCTTC. The encoded protein is CASSYGDRGNGYTF.

The chain combines TRBV7-3 with TRBJ1-6; TRBD1 matches 8 bases. The CDR3 consists of 17 residues. After removal of 4 bases from V and 6 bases from J, the junction contained 11 bases not matched to a gene. Germline CDR1 SGHTA, CDR2 FQGTGA. The DNA for the CDR3 is TGTGCCAGCAGCTGTACCGGTGGACAGGGATGTAATTCACCCCTCCACTTT. It is translated as CASSCTGGQGCNSPLHF.

The chain combines TRBV5-1 with TRBJ1-2, with D possibly matching TRBD1 (5 bases). With 1 base removed from V and 6 bases from J, the gap between germline ends came to 13 bases. The CDR3 runs to 14 residues. Germline CDR1 and CDR2: SGHRS and YFSETQ. The CDR3 nucleotides read TGCGCCAGCAGCTTGTATAGCGGGGGAGATGGCTACACCTTC. Its translation: CASSLYSGGDGYTF.

The chain recombines TRBV6-5 with TRBJ2-7, with TRBD1 as a possible D gene (5 bases). Germline CDR1 reads MNHEY; CDR2 reads SVGAGI. CDR3 length: 13 amino acids. Trimming removed 5 bases from V and 0 bases from J, with 8 bases in between. The CDR3: CASSETASYEQYF. The DNA for the CDR3 is TGTGCCAGCAGTGAGACAGCCTCCTACGAGCAGTACTTC.

This chain links TRBV9 with TRBJ2-5, with 8 bases identical to TRBD2. CDR3 length equals 14 residues. CDR1 SGDLS and CDR2 YYNGEE come from the germline V gene. V was pared by 4 bases and J by 4 bases, with 6 bases of the junction left unmatched. CDR3 in DNA: TGTGCCAGCAGCCTGGGACTAGTTGGAGAGACCCAGTACTTC. Its protein product is CASSLGLVGETQYF.

The chain links TRBV2 to TRBJ1-5; no definite D call. V was trimmed by 7 bases and J by 3 bases, leaving 16 bases between them. Germline V gene lookup returns CDR1 SNHLY and CDR2 FYNNEI. The CDR3 is made up of 15 amino acids. This chain's CDR3 is CASIGTANHNQPQHF. CDR3 DNA: TGTGCCAGCATTGGAACAGCCAACCACAATCAGCCCCAGCATTTT.

The rearrangement links TRBV5-1 to TRBJ1-5, with D tentatively TRBD1 (6 bases). The CDR3 is made up of 15 amino acids. Germline loops: CDR1 SGHRS, CDR2 YFSETQ. Deletions cut 0 bases from V and 2 bases from J, with 9 bases between. In DNA, the CDR3 is TGCGCCAGCAGCTTGGGGGGGCATGGCAATCAGCCCCAGCATTTT. Its protein product is CASSLGGHGNQPQHF. Variable domain in full (rest from reference TRBV5-1 and TRBJ1-5): KAGVTQTPRYLIKTRGQQVTLSCSPISGHRSVSWYQQTPGQGLQFLFEYFSETQRNKGNFPGRFSGRQFSNSRSEMNVSTLELGDSALYLCASSLGGHGNQPQHFGDGTRLSIL.

V is TRBV18 and J is TRBJ1-2, with 8 positions matching TRBD1. The germline V gene encodes CDR1 KGHSH and CDR2 LQKENI. This CDR3 is 16 amino acids long. Trimming took 0 bases from V and 4 from J; bases not matched to a gene: 7. The CDR3 DNA follows: TGTGCCAGCTCACCACCGTCGACAGGGGCAGGCTATGGCTACACCTTC. It codes for CASSPPSTGAGYGYTF. The variable domain in full, completed from reference TRBV18 and TRBJ1-2, reads NAGVMQNPRHLVRRRGQEARLRCSPMKGHSHVYWYRQLPEEGLKFMVYLQKENIIDESGMPKERFSAEFPKEGPSILRIQQVVRGDSAAYFCASSPPSTGAGYGYTFGSGTRLTVV.

The V and J genes are TRBV11-2 and TRBJ2-1; 13 bases fit TRBD2. V shed 2 bases, J shed 16 bases, and the junction held 17 bases outside the gene matches. The germline V gene has CDR1 SGHAT and CDR2 FQNNGV. The CDR3 is made up of 17 amino acids. The CDR3 here is CASSLRGGLTSGGAKFF. DNA for the CDR3: TGTGCCAGCAGCTTAAGGGGCGGCCTCACTAGCGGGGGGGCAAAATTCTTC.